This TCR beta chain was recorded in a study of blood T cell repertoires in COVID-19. In the study overall: Samples representing acute and convalescent COVID-19 were sourced from the United States, Italy and Spain. T cells, B-cell-depleted T cells, or PBMCs supplied cDNA or gDNA.

How the authors handled the data: It was from reference gene primer amplification that nucleated cell counts were estimated. Clones were read by immunoSEQ multiplex PCR, and TCRdb kept only the in-frame ones, dropping some. The V and J calls and clone size come from that table; D and trimming were worked out from the DNA. The table lists under 80,000 clones, about 80% of them singletons. The receptor's source is a human donor in a cohort sampled during active COVID-19. The sequencing input was peripheral blood.

The CDR3 sequence: CASSQVVSGAYNSPLHF. The CDR3 DNA reads as TGCGCCAGCAGCCAAGTGGTTTCGGGGGCCTATAATTCACCCCTCCACTTT. The chain has TRBV4-3 and TRBJ1-6, with D maybe TRBD1 (5 bases). The V end was cut by 1 base, the J end by 2 bases, with 12 bases between. Germline CDR1 is LGHNA and CDR2 is YSLEER. CDR3 length: 17 amino acids.